This passage covers 30 T cell receptor beta chains from one sample sequenced in a study of Tregs in tolerant kidney transplant recipients. Recipients received nonmyeloablative bone marrow transplants from related graft donors, with transient mixed chimerism. TCRdb keeps only in-frame clones here, not all; method: immunoSEQ multiplex PCR. The table records roughly 64,000 clones, around 87% of them present only once. The sample here was CD4+ T cells from blood (PBMCs), taken 6 months after the transplant. Source of these receptors: a human patient who received a combined kidney and bone marrow transplant. Some T cells may originate from the graft donor.

The chain carries TRBV5-1 and TRBJ2-2, with TRBD2 identical over 13 bases. Germline-derived CDR1 and CDR2 are SGHRS and YFSETQ. The CDR3 runs to 21 residues. J gave up 0 bases and V 2 bases, and 13 bases lay outside the gene matches. In nucleotides, the CDR3 is TGCGCCAGCAGCTTTCGACCTAGAGGACTAGCGGGAGAGTCGAACACCGGGGAGCTGTTTTTT. Translating it yields CASSFRPRGLAGESNTGELFF.

The chain has TRBV4-1 and TRBJ1-5, with 9 positions matching TRBD1. V lost 4 bases and J lost 6; bases outside the gene matches: 7. Germline V gene data show CDR1 as MGHRA and CDR2 as YSYEKL. The CDR3 spans 15 residues. The CDR3 sequence: CASSLPGQGRQPQHF. CDR3 sequence (DNA): TGCGCCAGCAGCCTCCCGGGACAGGGACGTCAGCCCCAGCATTTT.

This clone is medium-sized within its sample. The V and J genes are TRBV10-3 and TRBJ1-3, with D uncertain. Between the trimmed V and J ends, which lost 7 bases and 7 bases, there was a span of 17 bases. CDR3 length equals 14 residues. Germline loops: CDR1 ENHRY, CDR2 SYGVKD. The CDR3 DNA sequence: TGTGCCATCACCGATGGGTTGCAGGCGAACACCATATATTTT. Translation: CAITDGLQANTIYF.

The chain is built from TRBV19 and TRBJ1-2; 7 bases fit TRBD1. Germline-derived CDR1 and CDR2 are LNHDA and SQIVND (reference sequence). The junction had 13 bases not matched to a gene; V was cut back by 1 base and J by 8 bases. This CDR3 is built from 16 residues. CDR3 region: CASSIGRGQRILGYTF. Written as DNA, the CDR3 is TGTGCCAGTAGTATAGGTAGGGGACAGAGAATTCTAGGCTACACCTTC.

The chain is built from TRBV13 and TRBJ2-7; the D is unclear. Per the germline V gene, CDR1 is PRHDT and CDR2 is FYEKMQ (reference sequence). The V end was cut by 2 bases, the J end by 2 bases, with 10 bases between. This CDR3 spans 14 amino acids. CDR3 protein: CASSLMFGPYEQYF. In nucleotides, the CDR3 is TGTGCCAGCAGCTTAATGTTTGGGCCCTACGAGCAGTACTTC.

The CDR3 DNA reads TGCGCCAGCAGCTTGGGGGCCGGCACAGATACGCAGTATTTT. Protein product: CASSLGAGTDTQYF. The V and J genes are TRBV5-1 and TRBJ2-3; unclear D gene. From germline, CDR1 is SGHRS and CDR2 YFSETQ. The CDR3 has 14 residues. The V gene lost 0 bases and the J gene lost 1 base, with 6 bases spanning the gap.

The chain uses TRBV11-2 and TRBJ2-7, with no clear D. V gave up 6 bases and J gave up 3 bases, with 6 bases separating them. This CDR3 region has 11 residues. The V gene's germline CDR1 is SGHAT and CDR2 FQNNGV. Written as DNA, the CDR3 is TGTGCCAGCAGTTCCATCTACGAGCAGTACTTC. It encodes CASSSIYEQYF. Drawing the rest from reference TRBV11-2 and TRBJ2-7, the complete variable domain is EAGVAQSPRYKIIEKRQSVAFWCNPISGHATLYWYQQILGQGPKLLIQFQNNGVVDDSQLPKDRFSAERLKGVDSTLKIQPAKLEDSAVYLCASSSIYEQYFGPGTRLTVT.

In its sample, this clone was seen once. This chain uses TRBV19 with TRBJ1-3, with 9 nucleotides matching TRBD1. The ends lost 4 bases at V and 6 bases at J; junction bases unmatched: 4. This CDR3 has 14 residues. Germline V gives CDR1 LNHDA, CDR2 SQIVND (reference sequence). The CDR3 protein is CASSSRDRVNTIYF. The CDR3 DNA follows: TGTGCCAGTAGTAGCCGGGACAGGGTAAACACCATATATTTT.

J is TRBJ1-2 and V is TRBV30, with D possibly being TRBD1 (6 bases). Germline V CDR1 and CDR2: GTSNPN, SVGIG (reference sequence). The CDR3 totals 13 residues. V was trimmed by 4 bases and J by 6 bases, leaving 15 bases between them. The CDR3 DNA follows: TGTGCCTGGAATGTCAACAGGGTTGATGGCTACACCTTC. Its protein product is CAWNVNRVDGYTF.

The CDR3 region has the DNA TGCGCCAGCAGCCAAGGGGAGTCGATGCCCTACGAGCAGTACTTC. Translation: CASSQGESMPYEQYF. This chain connects TRBV4-1 to TRBJ2-7; maybe TRBD2 (5 bases). This CDR3 is 15 amino acids long. Trimming pared 1 base from V and 2 bases from J, leaving 12 bases between. The V gene's germline CDR1 is MGHRA and CDR2 YSYEKL.

As DNA, the CDR3 is TGTGCCAGCAGCTTATTTGAGGGTGGGGAAGCTTTCTTT. It encodes CASSLFEGGEAFF. The chain joins TRBV7-3 to TRBJ1-1; unclear D gene. Trimming pared 2 bases from V and 8 bases from J, leaving 12 bases between. The CDR3 sequence is 13 residues long. Germline lookup yields CDR1 SGHTA and CDR2 FQGTGA.

The gene calls are TRBV10-3 and TRBJ1-1; D may be TRBD1 (5 bases). The CDR3 runs to 15 residues. V shed 2 bases and J shed 1 base, with 11 bases lying between them. Germline lookup yields CDR1 ENHRY and CDR2 SYGVKD. The CDR3 loop reads CAISEGRAQNTEAFF. CDR3 in DNA: TGTGCCATCAGTGAGGGCAGGGCCCAGAACACTGAAGCTTTCTTT.

This chain uses TRBV6-5 with TRBJ2-3; TRBD2 matches at 7 bases. After removal of 0 bases from V and 4 bases from J, the junction contained 7 bases not matched to a gene. Germline CDR1 and CDR2: MNHEY and SVGAGI. The CDR3 loop spans 16 amino acids. The DNA for the CDR3 is TGTGCCAGCAGTTACTCGATGGGGGGGGGATCAGATACGCAGTATTTT. Protein sequence: CASSYSMGGGSDTQYF.

The chain carries TRBV10-3 and TRBJ1-5; D gene uncertain. The CDR3 loop spans 13 amino acids. V was shortened by 6 bases and J by 4 bases, with 10 bases between the two germline ends. Germline-derived CDR1 and CDR2 are ENHRY and SYGVKD. The CDR3 DNA sequence: TGTGCCATCAGGCACAGCTTTAATCAGCCCCAGCATTTT. Translated: CAIRHSFNQPQHF.

The genes are TRBV7-3 and TRBJ1-1, with a weak D call TRBD1 (5 bases). Germline assignment: CDR1 SGHTA and CDR2 FQGTGA. The CDR3 covers 14 residues. Trimming removed 8 bases from V and 0 bases from J, with 13 bases in between. CDR3 in amino acids: CASSTDPMNTEAFF. CDR3 bases: TGTGCCAGCTCGACAGACCCTATGAACACTGAAGCTTTCTTT.

The J gene is TRBJ2-1, the V gene TRBV7-6; 7 bases agree with TRBD1. The germline CDR1 and CDR2 sequences are SGHVS and FNYEAQ. The CDR3 contains 17 residues. V shed 3 bases, J shed 6 bases, and the junction held 14 bases outside the gene matches. The CDR3 DNA sequence: TGTGCCAGCAGCTTTAGGCTACAGGGGACGCTCTCCAATGAGCAGTTCTTC. It yields the protein CASSFRLQGTLSNEQFF.

The gene calls are TRBV29-1 and TRBJ2-7, with D tentatively TRBD2 (6 bases). This CDR3 has 11 residues. V gave up 6 bases and J gave up 3 bases, with 9 bases separating them. The germline V gene encodes CDR1 SQVTM and CDR2 ANQGSEA. CDR3 in DNA: TGCAGCGTAAGACTAGTCTACGAGCAGTACTTC. This translates into CSVRLVYEQYF.

This chain uses TRBV7-3 with TRBJ2-7, with unresolved D. V was pared by 2 bases and J by 1 base, with 12 bases between. From germline, CDR1 is SGHTA and CDR2 FQGTGA. The CDR3 loop spans 15 amino acids. CDR3 bases: TGTGCCAGCAGCTTAGGTCGACTGATTTCCTACGAGCAGTACTTC. This translates into CASSLGRLISYEQYF.

This clone occurred a few times. At one boundary the junction diverges from the germline segment, which might be a read error. This same CDR3 is encoded by further DNA sequences in the sample. The chain couples TRBV7-2 to TRBJ1-6, with D tentatively TRBD1 (6 bases). Germline-derived CDR1 and CDR2 are SGHTA and FQGNSA. The CDR3 totals 15 residues. The CDR3 region has the DNA TGTGCCAGCAGCCGCGAGTTAGGGGGAAATTCCCCCCTCCACTTT. Protein: CASSRELGGNSPLHF. The full variable domain, its missing parts supplied by reference TRBV7-2 and TRBJ1-6, is GAGVSQSPSNKVTEKGKDVELRCDPISGHTALYWYRQSLGQGLEFLIYFQGNSAPDKSGLPSDRFSAERTGGSVSTLTIQRTQQEDSAVYLCASSRELGGNSPLHFGNGTRLTVT.

This clone was observed a handful of times. The rearrangement uses TRBV5-1 and TRBJ2-3; D uncertain. The CDR3 totals 13 residues. CDR1 and CDR2 from the germline V gene are SGHRS and YFSETQ. Deletions cut 5 bases from V and 6 bases from J, with 13 bases between. The CDR3 protein is CASRPVPADTQYF. The CDR3 DNA sequence: TGCGCCAGCAGACCGGTTCCTGCGGATACGCAGTATTTT. Looking up the rest from reference TRBV5-1 and TRBJ2-3 gives the full variable domain: KAGVTQTPRYLIKTRGQQVTLSCSPISGHRSVSWYQQTPGQGLQFLFEYFSETQRNKGNFPGRFSGRQFSNSRSEMNVSTLELGDSALYLCASRPVPADTQYFGPGTRLTVL.

This chain uses TRBV25-1 with TRBJ1-4; 7 bases are a match to TRBD1. This CDR3 has 15 amino acids. J lost 5 bases, V lost 3 bases, and 6 bases had no gene match. The V gene's germline CDR1 is MGHDK and CDR2 SYGVNS. The CDR3 reads CASSDLSRGNEKLFF. In nucleotides, the CDR3 is TGTGCCAGCAGTGATCTCTCCAGGGGGAATGAAAAACTGTTTTTT.

The chain uses TRBV4-2 and TRBJ2-7, with 9 nucleotides matching TRBD2. Germline loops: CDR1 LGHNA, CDR2 YNFKEQ. This CDR3 has 17 residues. V lost 2 bases and J lost 3; bases outside the gene matches: 11. The CDR3 nucleotides are TGTGCCAGCAGCCAACCTGGGGGGGGTAGCGGGAGCTACGAGCAGTACTTC. Encoded protein: CASSQPGGGSGSYEQYF.

The chain employs TRBV7-2 and TRBJ2-5; 7 bases fit TRBD2. This CDR3 is 16 amino acids long. The V gene end was trimmed by 1 base and the J gene end by 5 bases; junction bases not matched to a gene: 10. The germline V gene encodes CDR1 SGHTA and CDR2 FQGNSA. The CDR3 region has the DNA TGTGCCAGCAGCTTAGTGAGCGGGGCCCCTGGGGAGACCCAGTACTTC. It specifies CASSLVSGAPGETQYF.

V and J are TRBV5-1 and TRBJ2-7; 8 bases map to TRBD1. This CDR3 is 13 amino acids long. Germline values: CDR1 SGHRS, CDR2 YFSETQ. Trimming at V came to 6 bases and at J to 3 bases, leaving 5 bases not matched to a gene. The CDR3 loop reads CASTGQGHYEQYF. The DNA for the CDR3 is TGCGCCAGCACTGGACAGGGCCACTACGAGCAGTACTTC.

The chain combines TRBV5-1 with TRBJ2-5, with TRBD1 identical over 11 bases. J gave up 12 bases and V 5 bases, and 6 bases lay outside the gene matches. The length of the CDR3 is 12 residues. The germline V gene encodes CDR1 SGHRS and CDR2 YFSETQ. Here the CDR3 reads CASREGQGVKYF. DNA for the CDR3: TGCGCCAGCAGAGAGGGACAGGGGGTTAAGTACTTC.

The sample holds a few counts of this clone. The chain is built from TRBV19 and TRBJ1-1; the D is unclear. Germline values: CDR1 LNHDA, CDR2 SQIVND (reference sequence). Trimming cost V 4 bases and J 1 base, with 13 bases left between them. The CDR3 has 15 residues. The CDR3 DNA reads as TGTGCCAGTAGTACCTCACTCATTCCGAACACTGAAGCTTTCTTT. Amino acid sequence: CASSTSLIPNTEAFF.

The genes are TRBV19 and TRBJ2-7, with unresolved D. Per the germline V gene, CDR1 is LNHDA and CDR2 is SQIVND (reference sequence). CDR3 length equals 15 residues. Trimming stripped 7 bases from V and 0 bases from J, with 16 bases between. CDR3 residues: CASTKKGGYSYEQYF. The CDR3 DNA is TGTGCCAGTACCAAGAAAGGCGGTTACTCCTACGAGCAGTACTTC.

The chain carries TRBV5-1 and TRBJ1-5; no clear D gene. The CDR3 has 13 residues. Germline values: CDR1 SGHRS, CDR2 YFSETQ. V was clipped by 4 bases and J by 6 bases, with 11 bases between them. The CDR3 DNA reads TGCGCCAGCAGCCAATTAGCCGGTCAGCCCCAGCATTTT. It encodes CASSQLAGQPQHF.

The V call is TRBV6-1, the J call TRBJ2-3, with no clear D. CDR3 length: 13 residues. The ends were cut back, 3 bases at V and 0 bases at J, with 4 bases in the middle. The germline V gene encodes CDR1 MNHNS and CDR2 SASEGT. The CDR3 loop is CASSDLSTDTQYF. The CDR3 DNA reads as TGTGCCAGCAGTGACCTAAGCACAGATACGCAGTATTTT.

The chain has TRBV6-1 and TRBJ2-5; 10 bases line up with TRBD1. The CDR3 spans 15 residues. The junction had 8 bases not matched to a gene; V was cut back by 5 bases and J by 5 bases. The germline V gene encodes CDR1 MNHNS and CDR2 SASEGT. The CDR3 coding sequence is TGTGCCAGCAGTTGGTCAGGACAGGGGGGTGAGACCCAGTACTTC. Translating gives CASSWSGQGGETQYF.